The 9 T cell receptor beta chains presented below share a single source sample, sequenced in a study of blood T cell repertoires in COVID-19. This table comes from immunoSEQ multiplex PCR, and its TCRdb copy is limited to in-frame clones, with some not included. The sample has fewer than 250,000 clones, approximately 84% seen once. The material sequenced was PBMCs or T cells enriched from blood (not recorded which). These receptors were collected from a woman under 40 who had recovered from COVID-19.

This chain uses TRBV19 with TRBJ1-5, with D tentatively TRBD1 (6 bases). The CDR3 has 14 residues. Germline loops: CDR1 LNHDA, CDR2 SQIVND (reference sequence). Trimming removed 1 base at V and 7 bases at J, with 11 bases between. The CDR3 nucleotides read TGTGCCAGTAGTATAGCGGGGGGGGCACAGCCCCAGCATTTT. This encodes CASSIAGGAQPQHF.

The chain carries TRBV27 and TRBJ2-3, with 12 bases matching TRBD2. V was pared by 4 bases and J by 7 bases, with 12 bases of the junction left unmatched. The CDR3 is made up of 17 amino acids. Per germline, CDR1 MNHEY and CDR2 SMNVEV (reference sequence). The CDR3 DNA sequence: TGTGCCAGCAGTTCCCAGACGACTAGCGGGAGTCGGAATACGCAGTATTTT. Its protein product is CASSSQTTSGSRNTQYF.

At least ten counts were recorded for this clone. V gene TRBV2 combines with J gene TRBJ1-5; maybe TRBD1 (5 bases). The V end was cut by 4 bases, the J end by 7 bases, with 20 bases between. This CDR3 contains 16 residues. The germline gives CDR1 SNHLY, CDR2 FYNNEI. The CDR3: CASSGPRGGSKQPQHF. The CDR3 bases are TGTGCCAGCAGTGGACCTCGGGGGGGAAGTAAGCAGCCCCAGCATTTT.

The chain links TRBV2 to TRBJ1-2, with 7 bases fitting TRBD1. V dropped 3 bases and J dropped 7; count of bases not matched to a gene: 5. The CDR3 is 13 amino acids. Germline V CDR1 and CDR2: SNHLY, FYNNEI. The CDR3 DNA is TGTGCCAGCAGTGATCAAGGGGGCTTTGGCTACACCTTC. It encodes CASSDQGGFGYTF.

The chain recombines TRBV28 with TRBJ1-2; 9 positions match TRBD1. The CDR3 runs 15 residues. Germline CDR1 is MDHEN and CDR2 is SYDVKM. V lost 4 bases and J lost 4; bases outside the gene matches: 7. The CDR3 sequence: CASSWDGTGIYGYTF. The CDR3 DNA sequence: TGTGCCAGCAGTTGGGACGGGACAGGGATCTATGGCTACACCTTC.

The chain employs TRBV18 and TRBJ1-2; no definite D call. Germline V gene data show CDR1 as KGHSH and CDR2 as LQKENI. This CDR3 region has 17 residues. Between the trimmed V and J ends, which lost 3 bases and 0 bases, there was a span of 17 bases. In DNA, the CDR3 is TGTGCCAGCTCACCGGCTGGGCGCAGAACAGCTAACTATGGCTACACCTTC. It codes for CASSPAGRRTANYGYTF.

The table lists this clone with many counts. The chain combines TRBV14 with TRBJ2-3; D may be TRBD2 (5 bases). V was cut by 4 bases and J by 6 bases, with 17 bases left in between. Germline values: CDR1 SGHDN, CDR2 FVKESK. The CDR3 has 15 amino acids. CDR3 loop: CASSRDSMRRDTQYF. The CDR3 DNA is TGTGCCAGCAGCCGAGACTCAATGCGGAGGGATACGCAGTATTTT. Based on the CDR3 plus reference TRBV14 and TRBJ2-3, the full variable domain is EAGVTQFPSHSVIEKGQTVTLRCDPISGHDNLYWYRRVMGKEIKFLLHFVKESKQDESGMPNNRFLAERTGGTYSTLKVQPAELEDSGVYFCASSRDSMRRDTQYFGPGTRLTVL.

The chain employs TRBV5-6 and TRBJ2-5, with a weak D call TRBD2 (6 bases). V shed 0 bases and J shed 5 bases, with 23 bases lying between them. CDR1 and CDR2 (germline): SGHDT, YYEEEE. CDR3 length: 18 amino acids. The CDR3 sequence is CASSLVGGLTYASETQYF. The CDR3, as DNA: TGTGCCAGCAGCTTGGTTGGAGGGTTAACGTACGCTTCGGAGACCCAGTACTTC.

The V gene is TRBV5-1, the J gene TRBJ2-1; TRBD1 matches 7 bases. The trim removed 0 bases at V and 1 base at J, leaving 1 base unmatched. The CDR3 runs 15 residues. Germline-derived CDR1 and CDR2 are SGHRS and YFSETQ. The CDR3 bases are TGCGCCAGCAGCTTGGCGGACAGGTCCTACAATGAGCAGTTCTTC. This translates into CASSLADRSYNEQFF.